Each of the 29 T cell receptor beta chains below was sequenced from the same sample in a study of shared clonotypes between healthy human individuals. Using immunoSEQ multiplex PCR, the repertoire was profiled, and TCRdb retains in-frame clones only, with some absent. The sample carries about 1.1 million clones, 70% to 80% recorded once. Sample: memory CD4+ T cells from PBMCs. Subset noted: CD45RA-negative fraction. The receptor set was obtained from a man aged 18 to 29 in good health. Some clones in this sample may be carry-over from other donors' samples.

The gene calls are TRBV28 and TRBJ2-7; TRBD1 agrees at 7 bases. J lost 7 bases, V lost 8 bases, and 14 bases had no gene match. Germline V gene data show CDR1 as MDHEN and CDR2 as SYDVKM. CDR3 length: 14 residues. The CDR3 is CASYGQASPREQYF. The DNA of the CDR3 is TGTGCCAGCTACGGACAGGCCTCACCCCGGGAGCAGTACTTC.

V usage is TRBV7-3 and J usage is TRBJ1-5; tentative D call: TRBD1 (5 bases). V dropped 1 base and J dropped 8 bases, with 9 bases sitting between them. The CDR3 is 13 amino acids. Germline CDR1 and CDR2: SGHTA and FQGTGA. The CDR3 nucleotides are TGTGCCAGCAGCTTAAACAGGTTGGAGCCCCAGCATTTT. It yields the protein CASSLNRLEPQHF.

The chain carries TRBV28 and TRBJ2-5; D may match TRBD1 or TRBD2 (7 bases each). This CDR3 comprises 15 residues. V was trimmed by 2 bases and J by 5 bases, leaving 15 bases between them. Per the germline V gene, CDR1 is MDHEN and CDR2 is SYDVKM. The CDR3 is CASSLPTGRGETQYF. CDR3 nucleotides: TGTGCCAGCAGTTTACCGACAGGGCGGGGGGAGACCCAGTACTTC.

The chain recombines TRBV6-1 with TRBJ2-2; possibly TRBD2 for D (5 bases). Germline V gives CDR1 MNHNS, CDR2 SASEGT. This CDR3 comprises 14 residues. Trimming took 6 bases from V and 6 from J, leaving 14 bases between them. The CDR3: CASRRADLAGELFF. The CDR3 coding sequence is TGTGCCAGCAGGCGGGCCGATTTGGCCGGGGAGCTGTTTTTT.

The chain has TRBV5-1 and TRBJ2-3; 11 nucleotides agree with TRBD1. The germline V gene encodes CDR1 SGHRS and CDR2 YFSETQ. This CDR3 is 17 amino acids long. Losses at the gene ends were 0 bases for V and 4 bases for J; bases not matched to a gene: 7. The CDR3 DNA sequence: TGCGCCAGCAGCTTGGGGGCCGGGACAGGGGGTGCAGATACGCAGTATTTT. Translating it yields CASSLGAGTGGADTQYF.

The V call is TRBV11-1, the J call TRBJ2-7; a possible D gene is TRBD2 (5 bases). Germline V gene sequence: CDR1 SGHAT, CDR2 FQDESV (reference sequence). CDR3 length equals 14 residues. Trimming stripped 2 bases from V and 4 bases from J, with 12 bases between. CDR3 DNA: TGTGCCAGCAGCTTATCAGGCGACTATTACGAGCAGTACTTC. Protein sequence: CASSLSGDYYEQYF. The full variable domain, in which reference TRBV11-1 and TRBJ2-7 provide the parts outside the CDR3, is EAEVAQSPRYKITEKSQAVAFWCDPISGHATLYWYRQILGQGPELLVQFQDESVVDDSQLPKDRFSAERLKGVDSTLKIQPAELGDSAMYLCASSLSGDYYEQYFGPGTRLTVT.

This clone has just a few counts. This rearrangement joins TRBV7-7 to TRBJ2-5; D might be TRBD1 or TRBD2, each matching 5 bases. The CDR3 is 13 amino acids. Germline CDR1 is SSHAT and CDR2 is FNYEAQ (reference sequence). The V end lost 6 bases, the J end lost 0 bases, and 8 bases lay between the germline ends. This CDR3 is CASSTGHQETQYF. Here the CDR3 DNA reads TGTGCCAGCAGTACGGGGCACCAAGAGACCCAGTACTTC.

V usage is TRBV27 and J usage is TRBJ1-4, with a weak D call TRBD1 (6 bases). Germline values: CDR1 MNHEY, CDR2 SMNVEV (reference sequence). Trimming cost V 6 bases and J 4 bases, with 18 bases left between them. This CDR3 region has 16 residues. CDR3 protein: CASRPGGARGNEKLFF. DNA of the CDR3: TGTGCCAGCAGGCCCGGCGGGGCCAGGGGTAATGAAAAACTGTTTTTT.

CDR3 sequence (DNA): TGTGCCAGCAGCCCGCAACTACAAGAGACCCAGTACTTC. This encodes CASSPQLQETQYF. This sequence joins TRBV5-6 and TRBJ2-5; D is unclear. The CDR3 length is 13 residues. Trimming took 4 bases from V and 2 from J, leaving 9 bases between them. Germline loops: CDR1 SGHDT, CDR2 YYEEEE. Supplemented by reference TRBV5-6 and TRBJ2-5, the full variable domain reads DAGVTQSPTHLIKTRGQQVTLRCSPKSGHDTVSWYQQALGQGPQFIFQYYEEEERQRGNFPDRFSGHQFPNYSSELNVNALLLGDSALYLCASSPQLQETQYFGPGTRLLVL.

V usage is TRBV4-3 and J usage is TRBJ1-4; no clear D gene. Germline V gene lookup returns CDR1 LGHNA and CDR2 YSLEER. Trimming left V 1 base short and J 5 bases short, with 2 bases between. The CDR3 covers 12 residues. CDR3 protein: CASSQGNEKLFF. The CDR3 DNA is TGCGCCAGCAGCCAAGGCAATGAAAAACTGTTTTTT.

This chain uses TRBV18 with TRBJ2-1, with D perhaps given as TRBD1 or TRBD2 (5 bases each). The CDR3 consists of 15 residues. Trimming stripped 3 bases from V and 7 bases from J, with 16 bases between. Per the germline V gene, CDR1 is KGHSH and CDR2 is LQKENI. The CDR3 protein is CASSPGEGVWNEQFF. Here the CDR3 DNA reads TGTGCCAGCTCACCGGGAGAAGGGGTGTGGAATGAGCAGTTCTTC.

V usage is TRBV6-6 and J usage is TRBJ1-5, with unresolved D. Germline lookup yields CDR1 MNHNY and CDR2 SVGAGI (reference sequence). With 0 bases removed from V and 1 base from J, the gap between germline ends came to 4 bases. The CDR3 runs 14 residues. CDR3 loop: CASSYSGSNQPQHF. CDR3 DNA sequence: TGTGCCAGCAGTTACTCAGGGAGCAATCAGCCCCAGCATTTT.

J is TRBJ2-7 and V is TRBV5-1; tentatively, D is TRBD2 (7 bases). This CDR3 region has 14 residues. V lost 0 bases to trimming and J lost 5 bases, with 12 bases between them. The V gene's germline CDR1 is SGHRS and CDR2 YFSETQ. CDR3 bases: TGCGCCAGCAGCTTGGAAGGAGGGGGGGACGAGCAGTACTTC. It yields the protein CASSLEGGGDEQYF.

V usage is TRBV6-5 and J usage is TRBJ2-4, with TRBD2 matching 8 bases. The CDR3 is made up of 15 amino acids. After removal of 7 bases from V and 1 base from J, the junction contained 6 bases not matched to a gene. Per germline, CDR1 MNHEY and CDR2 SVGAGI. CDR3 DNA: TGTGCCAGCACCGGGACTAGTAAGGCCAAAAACATTCAGTACTTC. This encodes CASTGTSKAKNIQYF.

V is TRBV27 and J is TRBJ1-4; D might be TRBD1 (6 bases). CDR1 and CDR2 from the germline V gene are MNHEY and SMNVEV (reference sequence). The CDR3 loop spans 16 amino acids. V dropped 5 bases and J dropped 7 bases, with 20 bases sitting between them. DNA for the CDR3: TGTGCCAGCAGTCCCTTTAGCTCGGGGACACGTGAAAAACTGTTTTTT. This translates into CASSPFSSGTREKLFF.

The chain employs TRBV7-9 and TRBJ1-2; no clear D. The V end was cut by 1 base, the J end by 3 bases, with 9 bases between. The V gene's germline CDR1 is SEHNR and CDR2 FQNEAQ (reference sequence). This CDR3 contains 14 residues. The CDR3 reads CASSLGGAHYGYTF. Here the CDR3 DNA reads TGTGCCAGCAGCTTAGGGGGAGCCCACTATGGCTACACCTTC.

The CDR3 coding sequence is TGCACCAGCAGCCAAACCGGGACAGGGGCTAATAATGAAAAACTGTTTTTT. Its translation: CTSSQTGTGANNEKLFF. This chain connects TRBV1 to TRBJ1-4; TRBD1 reflects the table's D call only, with no check against the DNA. TRBV1 is termed a pseudogene. The length of the CDR3 is 17 residues.

Concerning this clone itself: A much larger clone lies one base from this, so it may be a read error. V usage is TRBV28 and J usage is TRBJ1-1; D not certain. The CDR3 is 14 residues long. V was pared by 10 bases and J by 2 bases, with 17 bases between. Germline V gene sequence: CDR1 MDHEN, CDR2 SYDVKM. CDR3 nucleotides: TGTGCCACCATTGTTGGGGAACATAACACTGAAGCTTTCTTT. This sequence encodes CATIVGEHNTEAFF.

The genes are TRBV29-1 and TRBJ2-1, with D possibly matching TRBD2 (6 bases). V gave up 4 bases and J gave up 4 bases, with 11 bases separating them. CDR1 and CDR2 from the germline V gene are SQVTM and ANQGSEA. This CDR3 region has 13 residues. CDR3 protein: CSVAGTYYNEQFF. The CDR3 DNA sequence: TGCAGCGTTGCGGGGACTTATTACAATGAGCAGTTCTTC.

V usage is TRBV7-9 and J usage is TRBJ1-1, with D possibly TRBD1 on 5 matching bases. CDR3 size: 15 residues. Trimming took 6 bases from V and 5 from J, leaving 19 bases between them. Germline V lookup: CDR1 SEHNR, CDR2 FQNEAQ (reference sequence). CDR3 DNA: TGTGCCAGCAGTCTCAGGGCTAGAGGGGAAACTGAAGCTTTCTTT. This translates into CASSLRARGETEAFF. The full variable domain, in which reference TRBV7-9 and TRBJ1-1 provide the parts outside the CDR3, is DTGVSQNPRHKITKRGQNVTFRCDPISEHNRLYWYRQTLGQGPEFLTYFQNEAQLEKSRLLSDRFSAERPKGSFSTLEIQRTEQGDSAMYLCASSLRARGETEAFFGQGTRLTVV.

As for this clone: Other DNA sequences of this sample code for an identical CDR3. The CDR3 DNA follows: TGCGCCAGCAGCCCGCGGACTAGCGGACCCTACGAGCAGTACTTC. Its translation is CASSPRTSGPYEQYF. The J gene is TRBJ2-7, the V gene TRBV5-1; 10 nucleotides line up with TRBD2. This CDR3 region has 15 residues. CDR1 and CDR2 from the germline V gene are SGHRS and YFSETQ. Trimming at V came to 4 bases and at J to 2 bases, leaving 6 bases not matched to a gene.

This clone was counted once. V and J are TRBV30 and TRBJ1-2; unclear D gene. With 6 bases removed from V and 8 bases from J, the gap between germline ends came to 13 bases. CDR1 and CDR2 (germline): GTSNPN, SVGIG (reference sequence). The CDR3 sequence is 11 residues long. The chain's CDR3 is CACREWGGYTF. CDR3 coding DNA: TGTGCCTGTCGTGAATGGGGAGGCTACACCTTC. Using reference TRBV30 and TRBJ1-2 for the parts outside the CDR3, the full variable domain is SQTIHQWPATLVQPVGSPLSLECTVEGTSNPNLYWYRQAAGRGLQLLFYSVGIGQISSEVPQNLSASRPQDRQFILSSKKLLLSDSGFYLCACREWGGYTFGSGTRLTVV.

Details on this clone: A read error is possible here, since a much larger clone lies one base away. V gene TRBV4-1 combines with J gene TRBJ1-1; TRBD1 is a possible D gene (6 bases). Germline lookup yields CDR1 MGHRA and CDR2 YSYEKL. CDR3 size: 15 residues. The CDR3 loop reads CASSQAGGGNIEAFF. DNA for the CDR3: TGCGCCAGCAGCCAAGCTGGGGGGGGCAACATTGAAGCTTTCTTT.

V gene TRBV2 combines with J gene TRBJ1-2, with D possibly matching TRBD1 (5 bases). Trimming removed 6 bases at V and 11 bases at J, with 19 bases between. Germline V lookup: CDR1 SNHLY, CDR2 FYNNEI. The CDR3 extends over 13 amino acids. Here the CDR3 reads CASRAQPGWGYTF. DNA of the CDR3: TGTGCCAGCAGGGCCCAGCCAGGGTGGGGATACACCTTC. The complete variable domain, with remaining parts taken from reference TRBV2 and TRBJ1-2, reads EPEVTQTPSHQVTQMGQEVILRCVPISNHLYFYWYRQILGQKVEFLVSFYNNEISEKSEIFDDQFSVERPDGSNFTLKIRSTKLEDSAMYFCASRAQPGWGYTFGSGTRLTVV.

This chain uses TRBV10-1 with TRBJ2-7, with unresolved D. The ends were cut back, 1 base at V and 3 bases at J, with 7 bases in the middle. The CDR3 spans 13 residues. Germline V lookup: CDR1 WNHNN, CDR2 SYGVQD (reference sequence). The CDR3 nucleotides are TGCGCCAGCAGTGAGTGGCCTCTCTACGAGCAGTACTTC. Translated: CASSEWPLYEQYF.

The chain is built from TRBV5-1 and TRBJ2-1; 11 bases agree with TRBD2. Germline lookup yields CDR1 SGHRS and CDR2 YFSETQ. Trimming took 7 bases from V and 15 from J; bases not matched to a gene: 18. The CDR3 is 15 residues long. CDR3 sequence reads: CASHGGLAGGPEGFF. Here the CDR3 DNA reads TGCGCCAGCCACGGTGGGCTAGCGGGAGGACCTGAGGGGTTCTTC.

This clone was counted a single time. This chain uses TRBV7-9 with TRBJ2-3; D uncertain. V lost 5 bases and J 5 bases, leaving 17 bases between the germline ends. In germline, CDR1 is SEHNR, CDR2 FQNEAQ (reference sequence). The CDR3 has 15 amino acids. The CDR3 reads CASSQNYLVRDTQYF. In DNA, the CDR3 is TGTGCCAGCAGCCAAAACTACCTTGTTCGAGATACGCAGTATTTT.

As to this clone: The sample has other DNA sequences that encode this CDR3 too. The rearrangement joins TRBV18 to TRBJ1-2; D might be TRBD1 (5 bases). The V gene lost 4 bases and the J gene lost 1 base, with 7 bases spanning the gap. This CDR3 is 13 amino acids long. CDR1 and CDR2 (germline): KGHSH, LQKENI. CDR3 region: CASSQGFNYGYTF. CDR3 DNA sequence: TGTGCCAGCTCACAGGGGTTTAACTATGGCTACACCTTC.

V is TRBV15 and J is TRBJ2-2, with D perhaps TRBD2 (5 bases). This CDR3 contains 15 residues. V was pared by 0 bases and J by 7 bases, with 12 bases between. Germline V gene sequence: CDR1 LNHNV, CDR2 YYDKDF (reference sequence). This CDR3 is CATSRDRNRGGELFF. DNA of the CDR3: TGTGCCACCAGCAGAGATCGGAACCGGGGCGGGGAGCTGTTTTTT.